A selection of T cell receptor beta chains follows, all from one sample in a study of blood T cell repertoires in COVID-19. TCRdb keeps only in-frame clones here, not all; method: immunoSEQ multiplex PCR. This table has approximately 210,000 clones, 80% to 90% appearing once. Sequenced material: peripheral blood. These receptors all come from a woman between 45 and 60 years old with active or convalescent COVID-19. CDR3s include the opening cysteine and the closing phenylalanine or tryptophan. Each record gives: D gene, V gene, J gene, clone size, CDR3 DNA, CDR3 protein. D genes are given only for firm matches. Where a row states a size, it is once, few, many or the class of an expanded clone; other rows omit it.

d_gene: -
v_gene: TRBV5-1
j_gene: TRBJ1-1
abundance: -
CDR3nt: TGCGCCAGCAGCTTGAAACAGGGTTGGAACACTGAAGCTTTCTTT
CDR3aa: CASSLKQGWNTEAFF

d_gene: -
v_gene: TRBV12-3/TRBV12-4
j_gene: TRBJ2-3
abundance: -
CDR3nt: TGTGCCAGCAGTCCCCGACAGTCGGATACGCAGTATTTT
CDR3aa: CASSPRQSDTQYF

d_gene: -
v_gene: TRBV12-3/TRBV12-4
j_gene: TRBJ1-1
abundance: -
CDR3nt: TGTGCCAGCAGTCCTCCGGGGGAAGCTTTCTTT
CDR3aa: CASSPPGEAFF

d_gene: -
v_gene: TRBV5-1
j_gene: TRBJ2-7
abundance: -
CDR3nt: TGCGCCAGCAGGACCGCCGCCGACATTACCTACGAGCAGTACTTC
CDR3aa: CASRTAADITYEQYF

d_gene: -
v_gene: TRBV21-1
j_gene: TRBJ2-3
abundance: -
CDR3nt: TGTGCCAGCAGCAAAGAGAGGGCAGATACGCAGTATTTT
CDR3aa: CASSKERADTQYF

d_gene: -
v_gene: TRBV5-1
j_gene: TRBJ2-5
abundance: -
CDR3nt: TGCGCCAGCAGCTGGGGTGGGGCTCAAGAGACCCAGTACTTC
CDR3aa: CASSWGGAQETQYF

d_gene: -
v_gene: TRBV20-1
j_gene: TRBJ1-6
abundance: -
CDR3nt: TGCAGTGCTAGCCCCAGGAACTTT
CDR3aa: CSASPRNF

d_gene: TRBD2
v_gene: TRBV9
j_gene: TRBJ2-1
abundance: -
CDR3nt: TGTGCCAGCAGCGTAGAGCAAGCGGGGGAACCCAATGAGCAGTTCTTC
CDR3aa: CASSVEQAGEPNEQFF

d_gene: -
v_gene: TRBV5-4
j_gene: TRBJ1-1
abundance: -
CDR3nt: TGTGCCAGCAGATCAGGGGCCGGGAACACTGAAGCTTTCTTT
CDR3aa: CASRSGAGNTEAFF

d_gene: TRBD1
v_gene: TRBV2
j_gene: TRBJ2-7
abundance: few
CDR3nt: TGTGCCAGCAGTGAAAGGGTTGGGACAGGGGGGAGAGTCGAGCAGTACTTC
CDR3aa: CASSERVGTGGRVEQYF

d_gene: -
v_gene: TRBV1
j_gene: TRBJ2-3
abundance: -
CDR3nt: TGCACCAGCAGCCCTCGCAGTTCCGTAAAAGATACGCAGTATTTT
CDR3aa: CTSSPRSSVKDTQYF

d_gene: TRBD1
v_gene: TRBV12-5
j_gene: TRBJ1-1
abundance: few
CDR3nt: TGTGCTAGTGGTTTGGTACCAGGGACAGGGTTCGGAGCTTTCTTT
CDR3aa: CASGLVPGTGFGAFF

d_gene: -
v_gene: TRBV5-1
j_gene: TRBJ1-1
abundance: -
CDR3nt: TGCGCCAGCAGCTTGACCCAGGGGTGGAACACTGAAGCTTTCTTT
CDR3aa: CASSLTQGWNTEAFF

d_gene: TRBD1
v_gene: TRBV5-1
j_gene: TRBJ2-7
abundance: -
CDR3nt: TGCGCCAGCAGCAGGGACAGGGGGTCAACCTACGAGCAGTACTTC
CDR3aa: CASSRDRGSTYEQYF

d_gene: -
v_gene: TRBV7-8
j_gene: TRBJ2-1
abundance: -
CDR3nt: TGTGCCAGCAGCCTAACGGGGGAGCAGTTCTTC
CDR3aa: CASSLTGEQFF

d_gene: TRBD1
v_gene: TRBV3-1/TRBV3-2
j_gene: TRBJ1-2
abundance: -
CDR3nt: TGTGCCAGCGGGACCCCAGGGGGAGTCCGTGGCTACACCTTC
CDR3aa: CASGTPGGVRGYTF

d_gene: TRBD1
v_gene: TRBV4-1
j_gene: TRBJ1-6
abundance: -
CDR3nt: TGCGCCAGCAGCCTTCGAGACAGGGGGAGCTCCTATAATTCACCCCTCCACTTT
CDR3aa: CASSLRDRGSSYNSPLHF

d_gene: -
v_gene: TRBV7-9
j_gene: TRBJ1-4
abundance: once
CDR3nt: TGTGCCAGCAGCTTTGGCGGTAGTAAGGAAAAACTGTTTTTT
CDR3aa: CASSFGGSKEKLFF

d_gene: -
v_gene: TRBV6-1
j_gene: TRBJ2-1
abundance: -
CDR3nt: TGTGCCAGCAGTGGTACGGAAAGTATGGGGCGGTCCTACAATGAGCAGTTCTTC
CDR3aa: CASSGTESMGRSYNEQFF

d_gene: TRBD1
v_gene: TRBV18
j_gene: TRBJ2-5
abundance: -
CDR3nt: TGTGCCAGCTCACCGGGACAGAAGGAGACCCAGTACTTC
CDR3aa: CASSPGQKETQYF